The 9 T cell receptor beta chains listed next were all sequenced from one sample in a study of shared clonotypes between healthy human individuals. Clones were sequenced by immunoSEQ multiplex PCR, and TCRdb holds only the in-frame ones, with some missing. The sample holds around 2,100,000 clones, about 95% seen once. The naive CD8 subset, CD45RO-negative cells positively selected for CCR7, excluded terminally differentiated effector memory CD45RA+ cells. The source material was naive CD8+ T cells sorted from blood. The source of these receptors is a man between 18 and 29 years old in good health.

The chain uses TRBV4-1 and TRBJ2-7; TRBD1 aligns across 7 bases. Per germline, CDR1 MGHRA and CDR2 YSYEKL. V was clipped by 2 bases and J by 2 bases; unmatched bases: 9. This CDR3 has 16 residues. This CDR3 is CASSQSKSQGAYEQYF. The CDR3 DNA reads TGCGCCAGCAGCCAATCGAAAAGTCAGGGGGCCTACGAGCAGTACTTC.

The rearrangement joins TRBV11-2 to TRBJ2-3, with D possibly matching TRBD2 (8 bases). The CDR3 extends over 15 amino acids. The germline V and J ends were trimmed by 5 bases and 7 bases, with 19 bases remaining between them. Germline V gives CDR1 SGHAT, CDR2 FQNNGV. CDR3 coding DNA: TGTGCCAGCAGCCAGGGGGAGCGGGAGCTATATACGCAGTATTTT. Encoded protein: CASSQGERELYTQYF.

J is TRBJ2-7 and V is TRBV30; D ambiguous. Trimming removed 2 bases at V and 0 bases at J, with 5 bases between. The length of the CDR3 is 12 residues. In germline, CDR1 is GTSNPN, CDR2 SVGIG (reference sequence). CDR3 loop: CAWSMSSYEQYF. The DNA for the CDR3 is TGTGCCTGGAGTATGAGCTCCTACGAGCAGTACTTC. Full variable domain (outside the CDR3, taken from reference TRBV30 and TRBJ2-7): SQTIHQWPATLVQPVGSPLSLECTVEGTSNPNLYWYRQAAGRGLQLLFYSVGIGQISSEVPQNLSASRPQDRQFILSSKKLLLSDSGFYLCAWSMSSYEQYFGPGTRLTVT.

This CDR3 reads CAIGAELAGGDDEQFF. In DNA, the CDR3 is TGTGCCATCGGAGCCGAACTAGCGGGAGGGGACGATGAGCAGTTCTTC. The chain couples TRBV10-3 to TRBJ2-1; 13 nucleotides agree with TRBD2. Per germline, CDR1 ENHRY and CDR2 SYGVKD. This CDR3 contains 16 residues. V lost 8 bases, J lost 8 bases, and 12 bases stayed unmatched.

The rearrangement links TRBV6-1 to TRBJ2-7; D might be TRBD1 (6 bases). The V gene lost 4 bases and the J gene lost 2 bases, with 12 bases spanning the gap. This CDR3 is 14 amino acids long. Germline V lookup: CDR1 MNHNS, CDR2 SASEGT. CDR3 sequence reads: CASSAGAITYEQYF. The DNA of the CDR3 is TGTGCCAGCAGTGCAGGGGCGATAACCTACGAGCAGTACTTC.

The chain carries TRBV27 and TRBJ2-5, with 9 bases matching TRBD2. V lost 5 bases, J lost 1 base, and 11 bases stayed unmatched. The V gene's germline CDR1 is MNHEY and CDR2 SMNVEV (reference sequence). The CDR3 has 17 amino acids. CDR3 in amino acids: CASSRSASGNTQETQYF. CDR3 nucleotides: TGTGCCAGCAGTCGCTCCGCTAGCGGGAATACCCAAGAGACCCAGTACTTC.

The chain is built from TRBV6-5 and TRBJ2-2; TRBD1 is a possible D gene (5 bases). V lost 6 bases and J lost 4, with 6 bases in between. The CDR3 sequence is 12 residues long. Germline V gives CDR1 MNHEY, CDR2 SVGAGI. In DNA, the CDR3 is TGTGCCAGCAGCAGGGCCACCGGGGAGCTGTTTTTT. Its protein is CASSRATGELFF.

The V gene is TRBV19, the J gene TRBJ2-7; D possibly corresponds to TRBD1 (8 bases). V was pared by 3 bases and J by 5 bases, with 17 bases between. CDR1 and CDR2 (germline): LNHDA, SQIVND (reference sequence). The CDR3 is made up of 15 amino acids. CDR3: CASSMDREGIDEQYF. The CDR3 region has the DNA TGTGCCAGTAGTATGGACAGGGAGGGTATCGACGAGCAGTACTTC.

This chain uses TRBV19 with TRBJ2-3; no definite D call. CDR3 length equals 14 residues. Germline assignment: CDR1 LNHDA and CDR2 SQIVND (reference sequence). Deletions cut 1 base from V and 1 base from J, with 6 bases between. The CDR3 DNA reads TGTGCCAGTAGTATAGGGTGGGGCACAGATACGCAGTATTTT. Its translation is CASSIGWGTDTQYF.